What follows are 32 T cell receptor beta chains derived from one specimen sequenced in a study of T cell changes during pregnancy in multiple sclerosis (dated by TCRdb to the late 2010s). Libraries were prepared through the immunoSEQ multiplex PCR assay. This is the immuneACCESS table as TCRdb keeps it, with only in-frame sequences that have V and J called. A part of the clones is gone; compared with another copy, unresolved V genes explain less than half, and the rest is unexplained. The sample includes about 39,000 clones, with nearly 90% observed a single time. The top ten hold over 4% of the sample. This material consisted of CD8+ T cells from peripheral blood mononuclear cells, taken in the first trimester of pregnancy. The receptors were gathered from a female donor with multiple sclerosis, enrolled in a pregnancy study.

The rearrangement links TRBV19 to TRBJ1-1, with D possibly TRBD1 on 5 matching bases. The CDR3 is made up of 14 amino acids. V shed 1 base and J shed 2 bases, with 8 bases lying between them. The V gene's germline CDR1 is LNHDA and CDR2 SQIVND (reference sequence). The chain's CDR3 is CASSIVGGNTEAFF. CDR3 coding DNA: TGTGCCAGTAGTATAGTGGGGGGAAACACTGAAGCTTTCTTT.

The rearrangement joins TRBV7-9 to TRBJ1-4, with TRBD1 matching 7 bases. This CDR3 comprises 12 residues. V was clipped by 0 bases and J by 16 bases; unmatched bases: 5. Germline V gene data show CDR1 as SEHNR and CDR2 as FQNEAQ (reference sequence). The CDR3 spells CASSLATGEAFF. CDR3 nucleotide sequence: TGTGCCAGCAGCTTAGCTACAGGGGAGGCGTTTTTT. Full variable domain (missing parts from reference TRBV7-9 and TRBJ1-4): DTGVSQNPRHKITKRGQNVTFRCDPISEHNRLYWYRQTLGQGPEFLTYFQNEAQLEKSRLLSDRFSAERPKGSFSTLEIQRTEQGDSAMYLCASSLATGEAFFGSGTQLSVL.

As for this clone: A read error may be the cause here, since a much bigger clone is one base away. The chain has TRBV15 and TRBJ2-7, with 9 positions matching TRBD1. Germline V CDR1 and CDR2: LNHNV, YYDKDF (reference sequence). The CDR3 covers 15 residues. The CDR3, as DNA: TGTGCCACCAGCAGAGACGGGACAGGGCGGGACGAGCAGCACTTC. Translated: CATSRDGTGRDEQHF.

The chain employs TRBV25-1 and TRBJ1-2; 9 bases are shared with TRBD1. The CDR3 totals 16 residues. Trimming at V came to 10 bases and at J to 8 bases, leaving 20 bases not matched to a gene. Germline CDR1 MGHDK, CDR2 SYGVNS. CDR3 amino acids: CATPGQGFPSGPGYTF. CDR3 nucleotides: TGTGCCACACCGGGACAGGGCTTCCCCTCCGGGCCCGGCTACACCTTC.

The V and J genes are TRBV7-8 and TRBJ1-3, with a tentative D call TRBD1 (5 bases). V dropped 2 bases and J dropped 7 bases, with 21 bases sitting between them. This CDR3 is built from 17 residues. Per germline, CDR1 SGHVS and CDR2 FQNEAQ. The CDR3 DNA reads TGTGCCAGCAGCTTAAAGGGGCAGCTCCTTCTCGGGAACACCATATATTTT. Translating it yields CASSLKGQLLLGNTIYF.

The DNA of the CDR3 is TGCAGCGTTGAACCCTCAAGCGGCCCACTAGCGGGGGGACTCAATGAGCAGTTCTTC. This gives the protein CSVEPSSGPLAGGLNEQFF. The gene calls are TRBV29-1 and TRBJ2-1; 12 bases agree with TRBD2. V dropped 2 bases and J dropped 6; count of bases not matched to a gene: 17. The germline V gene encodes CDR1 SQVTM and CDR2 ANQGSEA. The CDR3 length is 19 residues.

This clone has a single count. The rearrangement uses TRBV20-1 and TRBJ2-7; perhaps TRBD2 as D (5 bases). Deletions cut 0 bases from V and 9 bases from J, with 9 bases between. The germline CDR1 and CDR2 sequences are DFQATT and SNEGSKA (reference sequence). This CDR3 contains 11 residues. Here the CDR3 reads CSARDLGRQYF. The CDR3 DNA follows: TGCAGTGCTAGAGATCTAGGGAGGCAGTACTTC.

V is TRBV4-1 and J is TRBJ1-2; TRBD1 agrees at 10 bases. CDR1 and CDR2 (germline): MGHRA, YSYEKL. The length of the CDR3 is 16 residues. With V trimmed by 2 bases and J by 5 bases, 8 bases remained unmatched. The DNA of the CDR3 is TGCGCCAGCAGCCAAAACCCGGGACAGGGGTTATATGGCTACACCTTC. This translates into CASSQNPGQGLYGYTF.

The table lists this clone with a few counts. The chain uses TRBV29-1 and TRBJ1-1; D ambiguous. V was trimmed by 3 bases and J by 4 bases, leaving 6 bases between them. CDR1 is SQVTM and CDR2 is ANQGSEA in the germline V gene. The CDR3 spans 11 residues. The CDR3 reads CSVDSGTEAFF. The DNA of the CDR3 is TGCAGCGTTGACTCAGGCACTGAAGCTTTCTTT.

The rearrangement links TRBV18 to TRBJ2-5; possibly TRBD2 for D (6 bases). This CDR3 region has 17 residues. V was pared by 3 bases and J by 0 bases, with 17 bases between. Germline CDR1 is KGHSH and CDR2 is LQKENI. CDR3 bases: TGTGCCAGCTCACCCCAAGAGCTGAGCGGGTACCAAGAGACCCAGTACTTC. This sequence encodes CASSPQELSGYQETQYF.

The genes are TRBV11-3 and TRBJ2-1, with D possibly matching TRBD2 (6 bases). Trimming cost V 5 bases and J 7 bases, with 12 bases left between them. The germline CDR1 and CDR2 sequences are SGHNT and YENEEA. The CDR3 loop spans 13 amino acids. The DNA for the CDR3 is TGTGCCAGCAGCGGGGAGGTCGGGAATGAGCAGTTCTTC. Its protein is CASSGEVGNEQFF.

This clone has only a few counts. The chain combines TRBV10-3 with TRBJ1-6, with 8 positions matching TRBD1. The CDR3 runs to 17 residues. Germline loops: CDR1 ENHRY, CDR2 SYGVKD. J was trimmed by 3 bases and V by 3 bases; bases with no gene match: 7. The CDR3 DNA follows: TGTGCCATCAGTGACCCCACAGGGGGTGGCTATAATTCACCCCTCCACTTT. Translating it yields CAISDPTGGGYNSPLHF.

The CDR3 DNA reads as TGCAGTGCTAGGGAGGGCGGGGCTTTCTTT. Its protein is CSAREGGAFF. The V call is TRBV20-1, the J call TRBJ1-1; D is ambiguous. The CDR3 runs to 10 residues. V dropped 3 bases and J dropped 11 bases, with 10 bases sitting between them. CDR1 DFQATT and CDR2 SNEGSKA come from the germline V gene (reference sequence).

The gene calls are TRBV9 and TRBJ2-3; 7 bases map to TRBD2. CDR1 and CDR2 (germline): SGDLS, YYNGEE. The V and J ends lost 0 bases and 5 bases, in that order; junction bases with no gene match: 6. The CDR3 loop spans 15 amino acids. CDR3 coding DNA: TGTGCCAGCAGCGTAGATCTAGCGGCGAAAGATACGCAGTATTTT. Amino acid sequence: CASSVDLAAKDTQYF.

The chain links TRBV13 to TRBJ2-7; D might be TRBD1 (6 bases). In germline, CDR1 is PRHDT, CDR2 FYEKMQ (reference sequence). V was trimmed by 5 bases and J by 3 bases, leaving 14 bases between them. This CDR3 contains 14 residues. CDR3 amino acids: CASSLAQGRYEQYF. The CDR3 nucleotides are TGTGCCAGCAGCCTCGCACAGGGCCGCTACGAGCAGTACTTC.

As DNA, the CDR3 is TGTGCCAGTAGTAGAGGACAGGGCTTCTCCTACGAGCAGTACTTC. Protein product: CASSRGQGFSYEQYF. The V and J genes are TRBV19 and TRBJ2-7, with TRBD1 matching over 8 bases. Unmatched junction bases numbered 5, after V lost 4 bases and J lost 0 bases. In germline, CDR1 is LNHDA, CDR2 SQIVND (reference sequence). The CDR3 loop spans 15 amino acids.

The CDR3 nucleotides read TGTGCCAGCAGTGAAGCAGCAATACGGACAGGGTGGCAGCCCCAGCATTTT. Protein product: CASSEAAIRTGWQPQHF. This chain uses TRBV6-1 with TRBJ1-5; TRBD1 agrees at 8 bases. CDR1 and CDR2 (germline): MNHNS, SASEGT. J lost 7 bases, V lost 0 bases, and 11 bases had no gene match. The CDR3 contains 17 residues.

Concerning this clone itself: This sample also contains other DNA sequences that code for the same CDR3. The V and J genes are TRBV4-2 and TRBJ1-2; 7 bases agree with TRBD1. In germline, CDR1 is LGHNA, CDR2 YNFKEQ. The CDR3 runs 16 residues. The trim removed 0 bases at V and 0 bases at J, leaving 4 bases unmatched. CDR3 bases: TGTGCCAGCAGCCAAGACAGGCAGGGGGCTAACTATGGCTACACCTTC. Translated, it gives CASSQDRQGANYGYTF.

This clone was observed a handful of times. The genes are TRBV6-5 and TRBJ1-2; TRBD1 agrees at 8 bases. The CDR3 is made up of 14 amino acids. The V gene end was trimmed by 2 bases and the J gene end by 6 bases; junction bases not matched to a gene: 5. Per germline, CDR1 MNHEY and CDR2 SVGAGI. As DNA, the CDR3 is TGTGCCAGCAGTTACCCGGGACAGGAGAATGGCTACACCTTC. It yields the protein CASSYPGQENGYTF.

The chain joins TRBV19 to TRBJ1-1, with a weak D call TRBD1 (6 bases). CDR3 length: 13 amino acids. CDR1 is LNHDA and CDR2 is SQIVND in the germline V gene (reference sequence). V lost 5 bases and J lost 6, with 13 bases in between. The chain's CDR3 is CASSQGRLAEAFF. As DNA, the CDR3 is TGTGCCAGTAGTCAGGGGCGCTTGGCTGAAGCTTTCTTT.

The chain uses TRBV12-5 and TRBJ1-3; no firm D call. The germline V gene has CDR1 LGHNT and CDR2 FRNRAP. The length of the CDR3 is 13 residues. V was shortened by 3 bases and J by 2 bases, with 5 bases between the two germline ends. The CDR3 DNA reads as TGTGCTAGTGGTTTAGCAACTGGAAACACCATATATTTT. Translated: CASGLATGNTIYF.

The J gene is TRBJ2-1, the V gene TRBV7-3; 8 nucleotides match TRBD2. In germline, CDR1 is SGHTA, CDR2 FQGTGA. The trim removed 1 base at V and 5 bases at J, leaving 13 bases unmatched. CDR3 length: 18 residues. DNA for the CDR3: TGTGCCAGCAGCTTAAGGGGCGGGGGGCTATCATTAAACAATGAGCAGTTCTTC. Protein product: CASSLRGGGLSLNNEQFF.

V usage is TRBV7-2 and J usage is TRBJ1-2; D uncertain. V was clipped by 6 bases and J by 6 bases, with 14 bases between them. The CDR3 consists of 13 residues. Germline V gives CDR1 SGHTA, CDR2 FQGNSA. The CDR3 region has the DNA TGTGCCAGCAGTCCCGAGGTGTCTGATGGCTACACCTTC. Protein sequence: CASSPEVSDGYTF.

This clone was counted a single time. The chain links TRBV11-2 to TRBJ1-1; 7 positions match TRBD1. There are 15 residues in the CDR3. Germline CDR1 SGHAT, CDR2 FQNNGV. V gave up 5 bases and J gave up 1 base; unmatched junction bases: 7. CDR3 amino acids: CASSLLDRANTEAFF. CDR3 coding DNA: TGTGCCAGCAGCCTTTTAGACAGGGCGAACACTGAAGCTTTCTTT.

The chain combines TRBV7-9 with TRBJ1-1; weak D call: TRBD1 (5 bases). Germline CDR1 and CDR2: SEHNR and FQNEAQ (reference sequence). V was clipped by 8 bases and J by 3 bases, with 13 bases between them. CDR3 length equals 13 residues. The CDR3 nucleotides read TGTGCCAGCCTCCATGGGGGGGACACTGAAGCTTTCTTT. It encodes CASLHGGDTEAFF.

The CDR3 reads CAIQGARNYGYTF. The DNA for the CDR3 is TGTGCCATCCAGGGGGCCCGTAACTATGGCTACACCTTC. The chain combines TRBV10-3 with TRBJ1-2; 8 nucleotides agree with TRBD1. The germline CDR1 and CDR2 sequences are ENHRY and SYGVKD. V lost 8 bases, J lost 1 base, and 3 bases stayed unmatched. The CDR3 is 13 amino acids.

This clone was detected a few times. The V call is TRBV6-1, the J call TRBJ2-2; 7 nucleotides line up with TRBD2. The CDR3 has 15 residues. Germline V gene data show CDR1 as MNHNS and CDR2 as SASEGT. Losses at the gene ends were 2 bases for V and 3 bases for J; bases not matched to a gene: 3. CDR3: CASSETSGDTGELFF. The CDR3 coding sequence is TGTGCCAGCAGTGAAACGAGCGGGGACACCGGGGAGCTGTTTTTT.

The V and J genes are TRBV27 and TRBJ2-7; no reliable D call. CDR3 size: 12 residues. Between the trimmed V and J ends, which lost 7 bases and 3 bases, there was a span of 10 bases. Germline CDR1 MNHEY, CDR2 SMNVEV (reference sequence). DNA of the CDR3: TGTGCCAGCATTTCCAGTCACTACGAGCAGTACTTC. Translating gives CASISSHYEQYF.

This chain joins TRBV18 and TRBJ2-7, with a possible D match to TRBD2 (6 bases). Germline V CDR1 and CDR2: KGHSH, LQKENI. CDR3 length equals 14 residues. V gave up 1 base and J gave up 0 bases, with 7 bases separating them. In DNA form, the CDR3 reads TGTGCCAGCTCACCACGCGGGGACTCCTACGAGCAGTACTTC. This encodes CASSPRGDSYEQYF.

This chain links TRBV9 with TRBJ2-5; no firm D call. V lost 4 bases, J lost 2 bases, and 3 bases lay in between. The germline V gene has CDR1 SGDLS and CDR2 YYNGEE. This CDR3 is built from 11 residues. This CDR3 reads CASSSQETQYF. The DNA of the CDR3 is TGTGCCAGCAGCTCACAAGAGACCCAGTACTTC.

The V and J genes are TRBV6-4 and TRBJ2-3, with D possibly being TRBD2 (6 bases). Germline V gene data show CDR1 as MRHNA and CDR2 as SNTAGT. Trimming left V 5 bases short and J 1 base short, with 13 bases between. CDR3 length: 15 amino acids. In nucleotides, the CDR3 is TGTGCCAGCAGTCTCGGAGGAGGGGGCACAGATACGCAGTATTTT. This sequence encodes CASSLGGGGTDTQYF.

The V call is TRBV27, the J call TRBJ2-7; D is possibly TRBD2 (7 bases). V was clipped by 2 bases and J by 7 bases, with 18 bases between them. CDR1 and CDR2 from the germline V gene are MNHEY and SMNVEV (reference sequence). The CDR3 runs to 15 residues. The CDR3 here is CASSLVLGGLGEQYF. The CDR3 region has the DNA TGTGCCAGCAGTTTAGTACTCGGGGGGCTAGGAGAGCAGTACTTC.